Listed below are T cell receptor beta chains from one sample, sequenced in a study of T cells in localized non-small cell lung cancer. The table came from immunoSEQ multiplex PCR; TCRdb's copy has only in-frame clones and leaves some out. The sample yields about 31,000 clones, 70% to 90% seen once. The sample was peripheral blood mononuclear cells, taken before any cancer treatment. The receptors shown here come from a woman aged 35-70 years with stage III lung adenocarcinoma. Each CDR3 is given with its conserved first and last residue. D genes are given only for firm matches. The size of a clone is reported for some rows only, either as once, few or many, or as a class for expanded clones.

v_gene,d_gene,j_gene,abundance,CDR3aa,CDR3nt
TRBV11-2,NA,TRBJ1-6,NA,CASSLDGADSPLHF,TGTGCCAGCAGCTTAGACGGGGCGGATTCACCCCTCCACTTT
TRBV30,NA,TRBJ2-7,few,CAWTDGAGEQYF,TGTGCCTGGACTGACGGGGCCGGCGAGCAGTACTTC
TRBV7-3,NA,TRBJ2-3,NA,CASSFMVGGVGDTQYF,TGTGCCAGCAGCTTCATGGTCGGGGGAGTGGGAGATACGCAGTATTTT
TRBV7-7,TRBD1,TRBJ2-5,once,CASSKTTGGETQYF,TGTGCCAGCAGCAAGACGACAGGGGGAGAGACCCAGTACTTC
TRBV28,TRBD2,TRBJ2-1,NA,CASTRTRLVQFF,TGTGCCAGCACAAGGACTAGATTAGTACAGTTCTTC
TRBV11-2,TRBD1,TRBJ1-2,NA,CASTVGQGGSYTF,TGTGCCAGCACCGTGGGACAGGGTGGGAGCTACACCTTC
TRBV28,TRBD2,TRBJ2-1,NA,CASTPRTSGAYNEQFF,TGTGCCAGCACCCCCAGGACTAGCGGGGCCTACAATGAGCAGTTCTTC
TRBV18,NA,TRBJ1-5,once,CASSPAGGQPQHF,TGTGCCAGCTCACCGGCAGGAGGTCAGCCCCAGCATTTT
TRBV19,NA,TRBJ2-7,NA,CASSSLAYEQYF,TGTGCCAGTAGCTCACTAGCCTACGAGCAGTACTTC
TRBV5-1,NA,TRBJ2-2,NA,CASRPEPATGELFF,TGCGCCAGCAGGCCCGAGCCCGCTACCGGGGAGCTGTTTTTT
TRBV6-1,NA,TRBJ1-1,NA,CASSEVRRRMNTEAFF,TGTGCCAGCAGTGAGGTCCGTCGACGCATGAACACTGAAGCTTTCTTT
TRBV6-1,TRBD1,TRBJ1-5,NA,CASSGTGNNQPQHF,TGTGCCAGCAGTGGGACAGGGAATAATCAGCCCCAGCATTTT
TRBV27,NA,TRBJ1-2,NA,CASSLVGQSNYGYTF,TGTGCCAGCAGTTTAGTGGGACAATCCAACTATGGCTACACCTTC
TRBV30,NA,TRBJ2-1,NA,CAWREWLASSPDNEQFF,TGTGCCTGGAGAGAATGGTTAGCGAGTTCCCCCGACAATGAGCAGTTCTTC
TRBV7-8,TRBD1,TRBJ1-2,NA,CASTLQAGTGGYTF,TGTGCCAGCACCTTACAAGCCGGGACAGGGGGTTACACCTTC
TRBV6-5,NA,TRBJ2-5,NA,CASSSGGRETQYF,TGTGCCAGCAGTTCCGGGGGGCGAGAGACCCAGTACTTC
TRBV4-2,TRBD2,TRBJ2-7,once,CASSHGLAGGRREQYF,TGTGCCAGCAGCCACGGACTAGCGGGAGGCCGTCGCGAGCAGTACTTC
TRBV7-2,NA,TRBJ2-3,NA,CASSLAYLIRTDTQYF,TGTGCCAGCAGCTTAGCCTACCTAATACGCACAGATACGCAGTATTTT
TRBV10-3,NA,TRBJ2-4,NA,CAISESSGITKNIQYF,TGTGCCATCAGTGAGTCTAGCGGAATTACCAAAAACATTCAGTACTTC
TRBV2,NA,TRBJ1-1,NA,CASSDRRFDTEAFF,TGTGCCAGCAGTGACCGGCGTTTCGACACTGAAGCTTTCTTT
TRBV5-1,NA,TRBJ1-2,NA,CASSLVPGPEGGYTF,TGCGCCAGCAGCTTGGTTCCAGGGCCTGAGGGCGGCTACACCTTC
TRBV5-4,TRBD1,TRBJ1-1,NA,CASSLGRTGGSNTEAFF,TGTGCCAGCAGCTTGGGGAGGACAGGGGGGTCGAACACTGAAGCTTTCTTT
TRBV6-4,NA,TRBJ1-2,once,CASTSEAGNYGGYTF,TGTGCCAGCACCTCGGAGGCGGGGAACTATGGTGGCTACACCTTC